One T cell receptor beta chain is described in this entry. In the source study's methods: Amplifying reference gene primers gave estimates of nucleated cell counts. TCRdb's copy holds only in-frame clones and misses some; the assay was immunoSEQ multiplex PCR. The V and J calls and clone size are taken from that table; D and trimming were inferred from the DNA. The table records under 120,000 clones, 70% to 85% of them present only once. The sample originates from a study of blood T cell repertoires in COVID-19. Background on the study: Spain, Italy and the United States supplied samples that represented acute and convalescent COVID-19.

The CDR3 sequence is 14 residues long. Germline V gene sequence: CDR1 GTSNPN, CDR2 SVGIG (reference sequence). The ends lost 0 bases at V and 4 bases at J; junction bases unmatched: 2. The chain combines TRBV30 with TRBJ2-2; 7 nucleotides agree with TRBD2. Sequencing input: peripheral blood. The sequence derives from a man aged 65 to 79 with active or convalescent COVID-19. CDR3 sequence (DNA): TGTGCCTGGAGTGTCGGGGGGTTCACCGGGGAGCTGTTTTTT. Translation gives CAWSVGGFTGELFF.